These T cell receptor beta chains were read from a single sample in a study of T-cell reconstitution after alpha-beta-depleted transplantation in children. Using its own MiXCR run on the PCR reads, TCRdb lists one record per CDR3 protein. The profile shows about 440,000 distinct CDR3 sequences, roughly two fifths of them singletons. Specimen: PBMCs, collected before TCRalphabeta/CD19-depleted stem cell transplant. The origin of the receptors is a girl aged 2 to 9 with aplastic anemia, due to receive a stem cell transplant. The CDR3 runs from the conserved cysteine through the conserved F or W. D genes are given only for firm matches. Size is stated for part of the rows, as once, few or many counts, or as a class when the clone is expanded.

v_gene	d_gene	j_gene	abundance	CDR3aa	CDR3nt
TRBV29-1	TRBD1	TRBJ2-5	NA	CSVVNRDRGPETQYF	TGCAGCGTTGTCAACCGGGACAGGGGGCCAGAGACCCAGTACTTC
TRBV20-1	NA	TRBJ2-3	NA	CSATGESTDTQYF	TGCAGTGCTACCGGGGAATCCACAGATACGCAGTATTTT
TRBV20-1	NA	TRBJ2-3	NA	CIARRQGTDTQYF	TGCATTGCTAGAAGACAGGGCACAGATACGCAGTATTTT
TRBV20-1	TRBD1	TRBJ2-7	NA	CSAPTGQGTYEQYF	TGCAGTGCTCCCACGGGACAGGGAACCTACGAGCAGTACTTC
TRBV7-3	TRBD2	TRBJ2-1	NA	CSSSQQLAGVTEQFF	TGTTCCAGCAGCCAACAACTAGCGGGAGTAACTGAGCAGTTCTTC
TRBV30	NA	TRBJ2-7	NA	CAWSPQGFSYEQYF	TGTGCCTGGAGTCCGCAGGGTTTCTCCTACGAGCAGTACTTC
TRBV6-5	NA	TRBJ2-7	few	CASSYYPSGNGDEQYF	TGTGCCAGCAGTTATTACCCTAGTGGGAATGGGGACGAGCAGTACTTC
TRBV7-3	TRBD2	TRBJ2-5	NA	CASSLTGTSLQETQYF	TGTGCCAGCAGCTTAACCGGGACTAGCCTTCAAGAGACCCAGTACTTC
TRBV5-1	NA	TRBJ2-7	NA	CASSRDRGLLAGAYEQYF	TGCGCCAGCAGCCGTGACAGGGGGCTTCTAGCGGGAGCCTACGAGCAGTACTTC
TRBV5-1	NA	TRBJ2-1	NA	CASSLVRFNEQFF	TGCGCCAGCAGCTTGGTACGGTTCAATGAGCAGTTCTTT
TRBV9	NA	TRBJ1-1	many	CASSARDLMNTEAFF	TGTGCCAGCAGCGCCCGGGACCTAATGAACACTGAAGCTTTCTTT
TRBV3-1	TRBD1	TRBJ2-1	many	CASSPRQGRNEQFF	TGTGCCAGCAGCCCCCGACAGGGTAGGAATGAGCAGTTCTTC
TRBV29-1	NA	TRBJ2-3	NA	CSVEGVWEVHADTQYF	TGCAGCGTTGAAGGTGTCTGGGAAGTACACGCAGATACGCAGTATTTT
TRBV6-1	NA	TRBJ1-2	many	CASSENGIGYTF	TGTGCCAGCAGTGAAAACGGGATTGGCTACACCTTC
TRBV27	NA	TRBJ2-7	NA	CASSFRLAPSYEQYF	TGTGCCAGCAGTTTTAGGCTAGCACCATCCTACGAGCAGTACTTC
TRBV15	NA	TRBJ2-1	NA	CATAASPNEGYNEQFF	TGTGCCACCGCCGCAAGCCCAAATGAGGGGTACAATGAGCAGTTCTTC
TRBV29-1	NA	TRBJ2-2	few	CSVERGAAELFF	TGCAGCGTTGAAAGGGGGGCCGCGGAGCTGTTTTTT
TRBV6-4	NA	TRBJ2-1	NA	CASRQEQFF	TGTGCCAGCCGCCAAGAGCAGTTCTTC
TRBV18	TRBD1	TRBJ1-3	many	CASSPSGGGGNTIYF	TGTGCCAGCTCACCCTCAGGGGGAGGCGGAAACACCATATATTTT
TRBV29-1	TRBD1	TRBJ2-3	many	CSVEGTGPRGTQYF	TGCAGCGTTGAAGGGACAGGCCCAAGGGGGACGCAGTATTTT
TRBV5-1	NA	TRBJ2-6	NA	CASNAGAQGANVLTF	TGCGCCAGCAACGCGGGGGCGCAGGGGGCCAACGTCCTGACTTTC
TRBV2	TRBD1	TRBJ2-7	few	CASTQRGQGSYEQYF	TGTGCCAGCACCCAAAGGGGGCAGGGCTCCTACGAGCAGTACTTC
TRBV5-1	TRBD2	TRBJ2-1	many	CASSLAASGSYNEQFF	TGCGCCAGCAGCTTGGCAGCTAGCGGGTCCTACAATGAGCAGTTCTTC
TRBV7-2	TRBD2	TRBJ2-3	NA	CASSFSGRAGTDTQYF	TGTGCCAGCAGCTTTAGCGGGAGGGCCGGTACAGATACGCAGTATTTT
TRBV11-2	NA	TRBJ2-1	few	CASSLGPGLYNEQFF	TGTGCCAGCAGCTTAGGCCCGGGACTCTACAATGAGCAGTTCTTC
TRBV7-8	NA	TRBJ1-1	NA	CAGSLGGGAFF	TGTGCCGGCAGCTTAGGGGGGGGAGCTTTCTTT
TRBV20-1	TRBD1	TRBJ2-7	many	CSALGTGIYEQYF	TGCAGTGCCCTCGGGACAGGGATCTACGAGCAGTACTTC
TRBV7-2	NA	TRBJ2-5	many	CASSLGTARETQYF	TGTGCCAGCAGCTTAGGGACAGCCAGAGAGACCCAGTACTTC
TRBV20-1	TRBD2	TRBJ2-1	NA	CSARPLAGGQNEQFF	TGCAGTGCTAGGCCCCTAGCGGGGGGCCAGAATGAGCAGTTCTTC
TRBV5-1	NA	TRBJ2-5	many	CASSLGGKETQYF	TGTGCTAGCAGCTTAGGGGGAAAAGAGACCCAGTACTTC
TRBV5-1	NA	TRBJ2-1	once	CASSLVVADNYNEQFF	TGCGCCAGCAGCTTGGTGGTAGCGGATAACTACAATGAGCAGTTCTTC
TRBV11-1	TRBD2	TRBJ2-1	few	CASSSGASGLYNEQFF	TGTGCCAGCAGCTCGGGCGCTAGCGGCCTCTACAATGAGCAGTTCTTC
TRBV29-1	NA	TRBJ2-3	NA	CSVEGTWGTDTQYF	TGCAGCGTTGAGGGGACCTGGGGCACAGATACGCAGTATTTT
TRBV7-9	TRBD2	TRBJ2-1	many	CASSARLAGTYYNEQFF	TGTGCCAGCAGCGCCCGACTAGCGGGGACCTACTACAATGAGCAGTTCTTC
TRBV20-1	TRBD2	TRBJ2-7	NA	CSASSVLAAYEQYF	TGCAGTGCTAGTTCCGTCCTAGCGGCCTACGAGCAGTACTTC
TRBV5-1	NA	TRBJ1-1	NA	CASSLGAGVGTEAFF	TGCGCCAGCAGCTTGGGGGCAGGGGTGGGTACTGAAGCTTTCTTT
TRBV20-1	NA	TRBJ2-1	NA	CSVREDFSSYNEQFF	TGCAGTGTCAGGGAGGACTTTAGCTCCTACAATGAGCAGTTCTTC